The clone carrying this T cell receptor (beta chain) was observed a handful of times. The CDR3 runs to 14 residues. The V end lost 0 bases, the J end lost 6 bases, and 9 bases lay between the germline ends. Germline V gene data show CDR1 as LGHNA and CDR2 as YNFKEQ. TCRdb itself ran the RT-PCR reads through MiXCR, one entry per CDR3 protein. This sample has 650,000 to 800,000 distinct CDR3 sequences, with approximately 15% found just once. The chain combines TRBV4-2 with TRBJ2-4; D ambiguous. Sequencing input: memory CD4+ T cells from blood. The origin of this receptor is a female donor in good health, serving as a healthy control. CDR3 nucleotides: TGTGCCAGCAGCCAAGAGCTGGGTGCAAACATTCAGTACTTC. The encoded protein is CASSQELGANIQYF.